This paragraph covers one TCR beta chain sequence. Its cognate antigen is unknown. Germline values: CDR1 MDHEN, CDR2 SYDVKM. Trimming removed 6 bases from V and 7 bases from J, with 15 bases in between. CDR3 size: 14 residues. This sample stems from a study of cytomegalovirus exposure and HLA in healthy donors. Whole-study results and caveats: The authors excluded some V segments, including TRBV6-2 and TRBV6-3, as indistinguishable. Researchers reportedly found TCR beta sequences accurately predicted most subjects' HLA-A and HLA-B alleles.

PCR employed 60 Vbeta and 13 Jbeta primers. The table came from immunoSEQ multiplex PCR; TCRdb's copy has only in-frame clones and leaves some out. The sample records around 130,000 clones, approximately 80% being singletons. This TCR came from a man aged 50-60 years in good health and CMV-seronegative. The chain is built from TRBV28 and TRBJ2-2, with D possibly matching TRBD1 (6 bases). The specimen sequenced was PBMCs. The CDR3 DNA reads TGTGCCAGCAGCTCGGGGCAGGGGTACGGGGAGCTGTTTTTT. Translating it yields CASSSGQGYGELFF.